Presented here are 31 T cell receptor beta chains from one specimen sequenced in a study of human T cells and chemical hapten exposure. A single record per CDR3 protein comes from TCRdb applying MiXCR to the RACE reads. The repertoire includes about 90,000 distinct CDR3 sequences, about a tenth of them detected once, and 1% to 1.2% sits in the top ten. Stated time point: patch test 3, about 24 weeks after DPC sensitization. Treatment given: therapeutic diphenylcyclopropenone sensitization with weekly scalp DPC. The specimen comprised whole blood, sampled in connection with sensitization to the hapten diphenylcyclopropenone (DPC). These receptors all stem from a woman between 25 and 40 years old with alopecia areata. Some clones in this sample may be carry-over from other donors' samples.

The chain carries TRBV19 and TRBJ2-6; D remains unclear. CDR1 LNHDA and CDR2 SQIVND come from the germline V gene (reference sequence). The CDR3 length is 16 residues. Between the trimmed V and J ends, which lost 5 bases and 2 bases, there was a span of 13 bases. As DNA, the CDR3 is TGTGCCAGTAGTCGGGTATTTGTTACTGGGGCCAACGTCCTGACTTTC. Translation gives CASSRVFVTGANVLTF.

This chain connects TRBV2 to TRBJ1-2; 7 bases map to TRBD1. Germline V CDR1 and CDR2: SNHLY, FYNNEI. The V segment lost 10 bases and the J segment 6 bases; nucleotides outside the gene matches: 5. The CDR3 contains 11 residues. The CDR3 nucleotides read TGTGCCATCTCGACAGGGAATGGCTACACCTTC. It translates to CAISTGNGYTF.

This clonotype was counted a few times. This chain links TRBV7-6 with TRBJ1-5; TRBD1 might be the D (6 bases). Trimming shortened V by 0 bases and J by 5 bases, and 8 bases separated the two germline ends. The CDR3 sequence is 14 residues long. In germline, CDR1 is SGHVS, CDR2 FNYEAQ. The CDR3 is CASSLADSYQPQHF. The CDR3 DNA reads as TGTGCCAGCAGCTTAGCGGACAGCTATCAGCCCCAGCATTTT.

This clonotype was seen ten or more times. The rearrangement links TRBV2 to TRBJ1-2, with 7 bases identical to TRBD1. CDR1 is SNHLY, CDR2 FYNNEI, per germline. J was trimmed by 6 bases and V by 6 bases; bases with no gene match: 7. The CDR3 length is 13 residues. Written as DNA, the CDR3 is TGTGCCAGCAGCAGGGGACAGAACAATGGCTACACCTTC. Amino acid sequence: CASSRGQNNGYTF.

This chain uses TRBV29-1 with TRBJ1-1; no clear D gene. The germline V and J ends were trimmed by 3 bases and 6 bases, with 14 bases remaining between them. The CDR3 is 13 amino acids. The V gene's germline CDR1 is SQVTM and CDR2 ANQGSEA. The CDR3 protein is CSVDSHRSAEAFF. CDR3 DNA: TGCAGCGTTGACTCCCACCGCAGCGCTGAAGCTTTCTTT.

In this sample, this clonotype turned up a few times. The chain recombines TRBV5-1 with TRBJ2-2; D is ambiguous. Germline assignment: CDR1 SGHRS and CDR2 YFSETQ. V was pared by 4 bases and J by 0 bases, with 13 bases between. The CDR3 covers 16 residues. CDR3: CASSPSTFTNTGELFF. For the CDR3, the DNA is TGCGCCAGCAGCCCAAGTACGTTCACGAACACCGGGGAGCTGTTTTTT.

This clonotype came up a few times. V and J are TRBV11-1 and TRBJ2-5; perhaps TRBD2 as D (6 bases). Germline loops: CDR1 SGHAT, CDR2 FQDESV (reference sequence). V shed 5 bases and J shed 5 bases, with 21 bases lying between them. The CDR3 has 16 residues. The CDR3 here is CASSLWNSGSGETQYF. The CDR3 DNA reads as TGTGCCAGCAGCCTATGGAATAGCGGCTCTGGGGAGACCCAGTACTTC.

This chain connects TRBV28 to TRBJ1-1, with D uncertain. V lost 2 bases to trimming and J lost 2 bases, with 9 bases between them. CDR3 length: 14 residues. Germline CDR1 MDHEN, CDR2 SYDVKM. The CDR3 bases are TGTGCCAGCAGTTTAGCGACTGATAACACTGAAGCTTTCTTT. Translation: CASSLATDNTEAFF.

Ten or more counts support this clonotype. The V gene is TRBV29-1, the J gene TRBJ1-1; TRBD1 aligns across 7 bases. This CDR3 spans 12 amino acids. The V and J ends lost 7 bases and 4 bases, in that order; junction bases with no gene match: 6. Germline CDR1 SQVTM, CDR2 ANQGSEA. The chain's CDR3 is CSESGGSTEAFF. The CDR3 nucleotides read TGCAGCGAATCAGGGGGTAGCACTGAAGCTTTCTTT.

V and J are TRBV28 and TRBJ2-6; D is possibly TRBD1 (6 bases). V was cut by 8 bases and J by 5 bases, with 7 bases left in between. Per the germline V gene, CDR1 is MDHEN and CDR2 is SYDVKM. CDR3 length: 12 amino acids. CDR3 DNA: TGTGCCAGCCGGGACAGGGCCAACGTCCTGACTTTC. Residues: CASRDRANVLTF.

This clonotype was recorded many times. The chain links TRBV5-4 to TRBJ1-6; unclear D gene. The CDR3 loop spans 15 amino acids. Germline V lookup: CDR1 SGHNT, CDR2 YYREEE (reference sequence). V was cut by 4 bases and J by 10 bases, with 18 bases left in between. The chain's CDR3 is CASSPYMEGGSPLHF. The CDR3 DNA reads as TGTGCCAGCAGCCCGTACATGGAGGGCGGCTCACCCCTCCACTTT.

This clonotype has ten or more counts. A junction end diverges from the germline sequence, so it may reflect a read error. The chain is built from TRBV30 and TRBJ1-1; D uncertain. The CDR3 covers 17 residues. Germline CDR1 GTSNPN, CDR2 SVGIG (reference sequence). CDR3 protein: CAWSVSPDLWMNTEAFF. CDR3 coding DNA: TGTGCCTGGAGTGTAAGCCCCGACCTATGGATGAATACTGAAGCTTTCTTT.

The CDR3 region has the DNA TGTGCCAGCAGACCCAGCGGGAGCAGGTACAATGAGCAGTTCTTC. Its protein product is CASRPSGSRYNEQFF. The gene calls are TRBV28 and TRBJ2-1; TRBD2 aligns across 8 bases. Germline CDR1 reads MDHEN; CDR2 reads SYDVKM. After removal of 6 bases from V and 4 bases from J, the junction contained 8 bases not matched to a gene. The CDR3 runs to 15 residues.

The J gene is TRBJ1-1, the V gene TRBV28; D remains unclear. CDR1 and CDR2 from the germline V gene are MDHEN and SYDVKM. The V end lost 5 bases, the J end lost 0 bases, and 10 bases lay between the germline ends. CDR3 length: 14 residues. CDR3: CASSLVELNTEAFF. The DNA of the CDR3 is TGTGCCAGCAGTCTCGTGGAATTGAACACTGAAGCTTTCTTT.

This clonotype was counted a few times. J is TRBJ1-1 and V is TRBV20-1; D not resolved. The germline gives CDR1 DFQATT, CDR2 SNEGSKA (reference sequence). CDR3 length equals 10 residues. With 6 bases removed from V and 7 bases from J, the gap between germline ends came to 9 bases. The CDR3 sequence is CSASGNEAFF. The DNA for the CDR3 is TGCAGTGCCTCCGGGAATGAAGCTTTCTTT.

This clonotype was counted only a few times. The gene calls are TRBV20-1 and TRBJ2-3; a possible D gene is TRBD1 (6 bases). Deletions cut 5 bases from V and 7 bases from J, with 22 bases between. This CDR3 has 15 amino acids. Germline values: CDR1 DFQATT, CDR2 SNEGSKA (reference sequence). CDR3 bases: TGCAGTGCTCCTCCCGCAGGGGTAGCTAGGAATACGCAGTATTTT. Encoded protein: CSAPPAGVARNTQYF.

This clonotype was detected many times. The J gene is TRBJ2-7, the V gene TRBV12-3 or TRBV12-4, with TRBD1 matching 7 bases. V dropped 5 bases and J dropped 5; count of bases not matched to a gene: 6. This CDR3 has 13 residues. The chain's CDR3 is CASSARQGDEQYF. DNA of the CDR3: TGTGCCAGCAGTGCCCGACAGGGCGACGAGCAGTACTTC.

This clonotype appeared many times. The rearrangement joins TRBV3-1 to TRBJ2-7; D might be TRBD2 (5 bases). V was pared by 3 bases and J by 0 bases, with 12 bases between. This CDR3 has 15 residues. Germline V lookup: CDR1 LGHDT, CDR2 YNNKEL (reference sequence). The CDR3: CASSQKIGGSYEQYV. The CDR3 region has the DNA TGTGCCAGCAGCCAGAAGATAGGAGGCTCCTACGAGCAGTACGTC.

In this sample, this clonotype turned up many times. CDR3 sequence: CASSQDTVAGGGEQYF. CDR3 sequence (DNA): TGTGCCAGCAGCCAAGATACGGTAGCGGGAGGCGGAGAGCAGTACTTC. The chain links TRBV4-2 to TRBJ2-7, with 10 bases fitting TRBD2. Germline V gene lookup returns CDR1 LGHNA and CDR2 YNFKEQ. The V and J ends lost 0 bases and 7 bases, in that order; junction bases with no gene match: 9. The CDR3 is 16 residues long.

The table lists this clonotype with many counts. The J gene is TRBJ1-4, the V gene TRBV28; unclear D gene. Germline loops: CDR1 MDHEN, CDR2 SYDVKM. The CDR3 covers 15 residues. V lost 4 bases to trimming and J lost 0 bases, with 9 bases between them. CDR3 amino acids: CASSSHYTTNEKLFF. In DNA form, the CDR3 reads TGTGCCAGCAGTTCCCATTACACAACTAATGAAAAACTGTTTTTT.

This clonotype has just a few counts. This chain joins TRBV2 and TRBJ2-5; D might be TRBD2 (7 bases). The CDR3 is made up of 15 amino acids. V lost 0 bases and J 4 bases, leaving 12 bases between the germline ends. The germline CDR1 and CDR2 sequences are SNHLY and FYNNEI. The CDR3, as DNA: TGTGCCAGCAGTGAAGCGGGGGGGCCCGGAGAGACCCAGTACTTC. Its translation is CASSEAGGPGETQYF.

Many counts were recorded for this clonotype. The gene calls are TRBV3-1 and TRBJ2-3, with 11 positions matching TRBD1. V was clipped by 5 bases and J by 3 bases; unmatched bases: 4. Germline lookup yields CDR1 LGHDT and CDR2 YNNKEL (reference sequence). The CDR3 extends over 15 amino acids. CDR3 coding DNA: TGTGCCAGCAGCTCGGACAGGGGGCGGACAGATACGCAGTATTTT. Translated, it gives CASSSDRGRTDTQYF.

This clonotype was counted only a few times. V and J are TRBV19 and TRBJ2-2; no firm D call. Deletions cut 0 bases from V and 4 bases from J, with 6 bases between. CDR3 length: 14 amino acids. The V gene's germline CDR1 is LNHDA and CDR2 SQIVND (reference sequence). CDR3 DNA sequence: TGTGCCAGTAGTATAGATCAGGCCACCGGGGAGCTGTTTTTT. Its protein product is CASSIDQATGELFF.

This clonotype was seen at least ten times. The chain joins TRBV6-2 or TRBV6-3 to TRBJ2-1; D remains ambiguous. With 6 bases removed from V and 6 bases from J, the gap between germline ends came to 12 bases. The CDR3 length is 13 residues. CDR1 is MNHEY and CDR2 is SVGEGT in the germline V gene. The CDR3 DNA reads TGTGCCAGCAGCCTTCGTCCGGGCAATGAGCAGTTCTTC. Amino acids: CASSLRPGNEQFF.

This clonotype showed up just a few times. CDR3 residues: CASSQSTNTDTQYF. The CDR3 nucleotides are TGTGCCAGCAGCCAATCTACAAACACAGATACGCAGTATTTT. This chain links TRBV3-1 with TRBJ2-3, with D unresolved. The CDR3 has 14 residues. Trimming took off 2 bases at V and 2 bases at J, with 8 bases between the two ends. CDR1 and CDR2 (germline): LGHDT, YNNKEL (reference sequence).

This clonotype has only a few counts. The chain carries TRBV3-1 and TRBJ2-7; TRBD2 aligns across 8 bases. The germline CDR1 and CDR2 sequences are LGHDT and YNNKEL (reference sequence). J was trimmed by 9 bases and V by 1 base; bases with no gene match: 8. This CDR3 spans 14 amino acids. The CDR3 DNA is TGTGCCAGCAGCCAAGCGGCGGGAGGAGGTGGGCAGTACTTC. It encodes CASSQAAGGGGQYF.

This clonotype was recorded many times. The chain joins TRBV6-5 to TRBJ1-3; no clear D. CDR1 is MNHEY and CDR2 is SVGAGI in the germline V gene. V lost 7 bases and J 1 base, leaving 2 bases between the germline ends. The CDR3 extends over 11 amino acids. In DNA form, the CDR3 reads TGTGCCAGCAAATCTGGAAACACCATATATTTT. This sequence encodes CASKSGNTIYF.

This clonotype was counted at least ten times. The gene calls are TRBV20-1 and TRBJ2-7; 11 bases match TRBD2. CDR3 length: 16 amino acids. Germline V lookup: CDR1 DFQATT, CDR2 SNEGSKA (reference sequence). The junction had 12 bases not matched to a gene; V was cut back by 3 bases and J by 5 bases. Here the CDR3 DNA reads TGCAGTGCTAGTAGCCCTGTGACTAGCGGGGCCAACGAGCAGTACTTC. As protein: CSASSPVTSGANEQYF.

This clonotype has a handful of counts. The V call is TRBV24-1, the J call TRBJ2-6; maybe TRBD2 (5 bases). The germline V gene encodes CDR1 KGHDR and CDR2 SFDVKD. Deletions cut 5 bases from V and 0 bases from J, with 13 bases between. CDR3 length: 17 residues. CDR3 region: CATSGAWESSGANVLTF. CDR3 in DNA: TGTGCCACCAGTGGGGCCTGGGAGTCCTCTGGGGCCAACGTCCTGACTTTC.

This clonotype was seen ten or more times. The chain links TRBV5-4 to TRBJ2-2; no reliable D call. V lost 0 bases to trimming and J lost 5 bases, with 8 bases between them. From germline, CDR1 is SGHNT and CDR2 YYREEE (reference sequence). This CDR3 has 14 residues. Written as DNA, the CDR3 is TGTGCCAGCAGCTTGGATATGGGGACCGGGGAGCTGTTTTTT. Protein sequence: CASSLDMGTGELFF.

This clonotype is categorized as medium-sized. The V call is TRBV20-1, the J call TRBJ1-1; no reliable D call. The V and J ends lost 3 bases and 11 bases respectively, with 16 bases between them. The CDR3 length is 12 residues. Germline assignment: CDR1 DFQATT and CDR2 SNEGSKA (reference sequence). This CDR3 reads CSARSGELVAFF. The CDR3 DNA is TGCAGTGCTAGGTCCGGGGAGTTGGTGGCTTTCTTT.